What follows are 9 T cell receptor beta chains derived from one specimen sequenced in a study of blood T cell repertoires in COVID-19. The data were produced by immunoSEQ multiplex PCR, yet TCRdb's version contains in-frame clones alone and is incomplete. The data show fewer than 400,000 clones, 75% to 90% seen once. Sequenced input: peripheral blood. The source of these receptors is a woman aged 18-29 years with acute or convalescent COVID-19.

The chain links TRBV5-4 to TRBJ1-3; unclear D gene. Trimming left V 0 bases short and J 4 bases short, with 11 bases between. Germline V gene lookup returns CDR1 SGHNT and CDR2 YYREEE (reference sequence). The CDR3 consists of 15 residues. This CDR3 reads CASSLAGPTGNTIYF. CDR3 sequence (DNA): TGTGCCAGCAGCTTGGCTGGTCCTACCGGAAACACCATATATTTT.

The chain employs TRBV3-1 (or the pseudogene TRBV3-2) and TRBJ1-2, with 9 bases aligning to TRBD1. V lost 5 bases, J lost 6 bases, and 10 bases stayed unmatched. This CDR3 spans 15 amino acids. Germline CDR1 LGHDT, CDR2 YNNKEL (reference sequence). The CDR3 loop is CASSYPGQGVNGYTF. The CDR3 region has the DNA TGTGCCAGCAGCTACCCGGGACAGGGTGTGAATGGCTACACCTTC.

V and J are TRBV7-2 and TRBJ2-5; the D gene is possibly TRBD2 (6 bases). The CDR3 is 15 residues long. Germline values: CDR1 SGHTA, CDR2 FQGNSA. The ends were cut back, 5 bases at V and 1 base at J, with 14 bases in the middle. The CDR3 here is CASSPRGSGQETQYF. CDR3 in DNA: TGTGCCAGCAGCCCAAGGGGTAGCGGCCAAGAGACCCAGTACTTC.

The chain combines TRBV13 with TRBJ2-3; D may be TRBD2 (6 bases). Germline CDR1 and CDR2: PRHDT and FYEKMQ (reference sequence). V lost 5 bases to trimming and J lost 3 bases, with 12 bases between them. The CDR3 length is 14 residues. In DNA, the CDR3 is TGTGCCAGCAGCCTCGGGAGTCGGACAGATACGCAGTATTTT. Its translation: CASSLGSRTDTQYF.

The chain recombines TRBV18 with TRBJ1-2; D call uncertain. The CDR3 totals 13 residues. CDR1 KGHSH and CDR2 LQKENI come from the germline V gene. V gave up 3 bases and J gave up 0 bases, with 5 bases separating them. The CDR3 protein is CASSPAANYGYTF. The CDR3 DNA follows: TGTGCCAGCTCACCGGCGGCTAACTATGGCTACACCTTC.

This clone was picked up a small number of times. The chain joins TRBV11-3 to TRBJ2-7, with D uncertain. V lost 1 base, J lost 2 bases, and 9 bases lay in between. The CDR3 is 14 residues long. Germline V gene lookup returns CDR1 SGHNT and CDR2 YENEEA. CDR3 protein: CASSLGPITYEQYF. In DNA form, the CDR3 reads TGTGCCAGCAGCTTAGGGCCAATCACCTACGAGCAGTACTTC.

This clone showed up just a few times. DNA for the CDR3: TGTGCTAGTGGTTTGGCAAATCATGAGCAGTACTTC. Amino acid sequence: CASGLANHEQYF. The chain uses TRBV12-5 and TRBJ2-7; D unresolved. Trimming removed 1 base from V and 7 bases from J, with 8 bases in between. CDR3 length: 12 amino acids. Germline CDR1 is LGHNT and CDR2 is FRNRAP.

The gene calls are TRBV2 and TRBJ2-7, with no clear D. V was shortened by 3 bases and J by 0 bases, with 6 bases between the two germline ends. The CDR3 contains 13 residues. In germline, CDR1 is SNHLY, CDR2 FYNNEI. The CDR3 region has the DNA TGTGCCAGCAGTGACACGGGCTCCTACGAGCAGTACTTC. As protein: CASSDTGSYEQYF.

The J gene is TRBJ2-1, the V gene TRBV11-2, with TRBD2 matching over 9 bases. V shed 5 bases, J shed 4 bases, and the junction held 6 bases outside the gene matches. Per the germline V gene, CDR1 is SGHAT and CDR2 is FQNNGV. The CDR3 consists of 15 residues. CDR3 bases: TGTGCCAGCAGCGCTAAGGGACTAGCTTACAATGAGCAGTTCTTC. Encoded protein: CASSAKGLAYNEQFF.